The 27 T cell receptor beta chains presented below share a single source sample, sequenced in a study of blood T cell repertoires in COVID-19. Generated by immunoSEQ multiplex PCR, the TCRdb table keeps only in-frame clones and is missing some. Of about 320,000 clones listed, 86% were seen once; the top ten hold 1.5% to 2%. The sample taken for sequencing was peripheral blood. The receptors stem from a woman aged 50 to 65 with acute or convalescent COVID-19.

The gene calls are TRBV24-1 and TRBJ2-3; TRBD2 matches 10 bases. The V gene end was trimmed by 0 bases and the J gene end by 1 base; junction bases not matched to a gene: 6. Germline values: CDR1 KGHDR, CDR2 SFDVKD. The CDR3 runs to 18 residues. This CDR3 reads CATSDLQSLAGGTDTQYF. The CDR3 DNA sequence: TGTGCCACCAGTGATTTGCAGTCTCTAGCGGGAGGCACAGATACGCAGTATTTT.

This chain joins TRBV6-2 or TRBV6-3 and TRBJ2-1; 10 bases line up with TRBD2. With V trimmed by 6 bases and J by 6 bases, 5 bases remained unmatched. This CDR3 spans 14 amino acids. Germline values: CDR1 MNHEY, CDR2 SVGEGT. The CDR3 protein is CASSWTSGRNEQFF. DNA for the CDR3: TGTGCCAGCAGCTGGACTAGCGGCCGCAATGAGCAGTTCTTC.

The CDR3 loop is CASSMEREVKNIQYF. The CDR3 DNA is TGTGCCAGCTCCATGGAGCGGGAAGTGAAAAACATTCAGTACTTC. V gene TRBV6-6 combines with J gene TRBJ2-4; 7 bases are shared with TRBD2. The CDR3 extends over 15 amino acids. The junction had 11 bases not matched to a gene; V was cut back by 8 bases and J by 4 bases. Germline CDR1 is MNHNY and CDR2 is SVGAGI (reference sequence).

V and J are TRBV28 and TRBJ2-3, with 7 positions matching TRBD1. J lost 4 bases, V lost 9 bases, and 10 bases had no gene match. CDR3 length: 14 residues. Germline V gene sequence: CDR1 MDHEN, CDR2 SYDVKM. CDR3 loop: CASRQGFNADTQYF. The DNA for the CDR3 is TGTGCCAGTCGACAGGGTTTTAATGCAGATACGCAGTATTTT.

The chain combines TRBV2 with TRBJ1-5; TRBD1 might be the D (5 bases). Germline CDR1 and CDR2: SNHLY and FYNNEI. This CDR3 contains 14 residues. The ends were cut back, 4 bases at V and 6 bases at J, with 13 bases in the middle. CDR3 protein: CASSGQGLGQPQHF. The CDR3 DNA reads TGTGCCAGCAGTGGGCAGGGACTTGGTCAGCCCCAGCATTTT.

The chain is built from TRBV28 and TRBJ2-7; possible D gene TRBD2, 5 bases. Trimming left V 6 bases short and J 1 base short, with 16 bases between. Germline-derived CDR1 and CDR2 are MDHEN and SYDVKM. The CDR3 length is 15 residues. The CDR3 spells CASRRERVASYEQYF. The CDR3 region has the DNA TGTGCCAGCAGGAGGGAGAGGGTTGCTTCCTACGAGCAGTACTTC.

This sequence joins TRBV28 and TRBJ1-4; 7 nucleotides align to TRBD1. The CDR3 contains 12 residues. The J segment lost 4 bases and the V segment lost 8 bases, leaving 1 base of the junction unmatched. Germline values: CDR1 MDHEN, CDR2 SYDVKM. This CDR3 is CASGTVNEKLFF. The CDR3 region has the DNA TGTGCCAGCGGGACAGTTAATGAAAAACTGTTTTTT.

The chain is built from TRBV28 and TRBJ1-2, with TRBD1 matching 10 bases. Trimming removed 5 bases from V and 3 bases from J; junction bases left unmatched: 6. Germline assignment: CDR1 MDHEN and CDR2 SYDVKM. This CDR3 comprises 15 residues. The CDR3 protein is CASSLSGTGDYGYTF. CDR3 sequence (DNA): TGTGCCAGCAGTCTATCGGGGACAGGGGACTATGGCTACACCTTC.

This chain joins TRBV6-6 and TRBJ1-2; 8 bases are shared with TRBD1. Germline assignment: CDR1 MNHNY and CDR2 SVGAGI (reference sequence). V dropped 2 bases and J dropped 5; count of bases not matched to a gene: 4. The CDR3 consists of 14 residues. The CDR3 loop reads CASSYAQGVYGYTF. As DNA, the CDR3 is TGTGCCAGCAGTTACGCACAGGGGGTATATGGCTACACCTTC.

The chain uses TRBV11-3 and TRBJ2-3; D gene unclear. V shed 3 bases and J shed 3 bases, with 22 bases lying between them. From germline, CDR1 is SGHNT and CDR2 YENEEA. The CDR3 spans 18 residues. The CDR3 DNA sequence: TGTGCCAGCAGCTTGGTTCTGGGCTTGGCGCAACCAACAGATACGCAGTATTTT. It specifies CASSLVLGLAQPTDTQYF. The full variable domain, with the rest looked up from reference TRBV11-3 and TRBJ2-3, is EAGVVQSPRYKIIEKKQPVAFWCNPISGHNTLYWYLQNLGQGPELLIRYENEEAVDDSQLPKDRFSAERLKGVDSTLKIQPAELGDSAVYLCASSLVLGLAQPTDTQYFGPGTRLTVL.

This chain connects TRBV6-5 to TRBJ2-7; D perhaps matches TRBD2 (6 bases). Germline CDR1 reads MNHEY; CDR2 reads SVGAGI. The CDR3 spans 16 residues. Trimming shortened V by 2 bases and J by 3 bases, and 17 bases separated the two germline ends. The CDR3 sequence: CASSYTTGTFHYEQYF. CDR3 DNA sequence: TGTGCCAGCAGTTACACTACCGGGACTTTTCACTACGAGCAGTACTTC.

The chain couples TRBV7-9 to TRBJ1-5; D is unresolved. The CDR3 loop spans 17 amino acids. Looked up from germline, CDR1 is SEHNR and CDR2 is FQNEAQ (reference sequence). V lost 5 bases and J 2 bases, leaving 19 bases between the germline ends. The CDR3 DNA follows: TGTGCCAGCAGCCCCGGGGAGGGAGATATCGGCAATCAGCCCCAGCATTTT. Translation: CASSPGEGDIGNQPQHF.

The gene calls are TRBV7-2 and TRBJ1-5; D may be TRBD1 (6 bases). V was shortened by 7 bases and J by 0 bases, with 16 bases between the two germline ends. This CDR3 has 16 residues. Germline-derived CDR1 and CDR2 are SGHTA and FQGNSA. The CDR3 region is CASTPGQPNSNQPQHF. CDR3 bases: TGTGCCAGCACCCCCGGACAGCCCAATAGCAATCAGCCCCAGCATTTT.

This sequence joins TRBV7-9 and TRBJ1-3; D ambiguous. The CDR3 length is 12 residues. The ends were cut back, 2 bases at V and 4 bases at J, with 3 bases in the middle. Germline V gene sequence: CDR1 SEHNR, CDR2 FQNEAQ (reference sequence). The CDR3 DNA follows: TGTGCCAGCAGCTTACAGGGAAACACCATATATTTT. The encoded protein is CASSLQGNTIYF.

CDR3 residues: CASGKTGTNQPQHF. The CDR3 DNA follows: TGCGCCAGCGGGAAAACAGGGACCAATCAGCCCCAGCATTTT. The genes are TRBV10-2 and TRBJ1-5; tentatively, D is TRBD1 (6 bases). V lost 8 bases to trimming and J lost 3 bases, with 14 bases between them. The CDR3 has 14 residues. Per the germline V gene, CDR1 is WSHSY and CDR2 is SAAADI.

V usage is TRBV7-2 and J usage is TRBJ1-5, with 8 nucleotides matching TRBD1. J was trimmed by 5 bases and V by 3 bases; bases with no gene match: 6. The CDR3 contains 15 residues. The germline CDR1 and CDR2 sequences are SGHTA and FQGNSA. The CDR3 DNA follows: TGTGCCAGCAGCTTCGGTGACAGGGGTTATCAGCCCCAGCATTTT. This gives the protein CASSFGDRGYQPQHF.

This sequence joins TRBV3-1 (or the pseudogene TRBV3-2) and TRBJ2-7; the match to TRBD2 covers 8 bases. With V trimmed by 3 bases and J by 3 bases, 4 bases remained unmatched. Looked up from germline, CDR1 is LGHDT and CDR2 is YNNKEL (reference sequence). CDR3 size: 14 residues. CDR3 DNA: TGTGCCAGCAGCCACAGCGGGAGCTTCTACGAGCAGTACTTC. This translates into CASSHSGSFYEQYF.

The sample holds one count of this clone. V gene TRBV15 combines with J gene TRBJ1-2, with D uncertain. Germline loops: CDR1 LNHNV, CDR2 YYDKDF (reference sequence). The CDR3 loop spans 15 amino acids. V lost 1 base to trimming and J lost 0 bases, with 9 bases between them. CDR3 nucleotides: TGTGCCACCAGCAGAGCCCCGACACCTAACTATGGCTACACCTTC. Amino acids: CATSRAPTPNYGYTF.

Here the CDR3 reads CASSVSPGQSYEQYF. The CDR3 bases are TGTGCCAGCAGCGTTTCCCCGGGACAGAGCTACGAGCAGTACTTC. The chain couples TRBV9 to TRBJ2-7; TRBD1 matches 7 bases. J was trimmed by 3 bases and V by 2 bases; bases with no gene match: 8. Germline CDR1 reads SGDLS; CDR2 reads YYNGEE. There are 15 residues in the CDR3. The whole variable domain, remainder taken from reference TRBV9 and TRBJ2-7, is DSGVTQTPKHLITATGQRVTLRCSPRSGDLSVYWYQQSLDQGLQFLIQYYNGEERAKGNILERFSAQQFPDLHSELNLSSLELGDSALYFCASSVSPGQSYEQYFGPGTRLTVT.

V gene TRBV7-9 combines with J gene TRBJ1-2; 9 bases map to TRBD1. The germline gives CDR1 SEHNR, CDR2 FQNEAQ (reference sequence). The V and J ends lost 6 bases and 4 bases, in that order; junction bases with no gene match: 15. This CDR3 region has 17 residues. The CDR3 loop is CASRPSVRDREGYGYTF. In DNA, the CDR3 is TGTGCCAGCAGACCCTCCGTCCGGGACAGGGAGGGCTATGGCTACACCTTC.

In this sample, this clone turned up a few times. The V and J genes are TRBV2 and TRBJ2-7, with D uncertain. The CDR3 spans 10 residues. Trimming took 5 bases from V and 3 from J, leaving 2 bases between them. Germline V CDR1 and CDR2: SNHLY, FYNNEI. The CDR3 spells CASSRYEQYF. The CDR3 DNA reads TGTGCCAGCAGTCGCTACGAGCAGTACTTC.

The rearrangement uses TRBV28 and TRBJ2-5; possible D gene TRBD1, 6 bases. The CDR3 extends over 15 amino acids. Germline V gives CDR1 MDHEN, CDR2 SYDVKM. The ends were cut back, 4 bases at V and 5 bases at J, with 17 bases in the middle. The CDR3 loop is CASSWGHSGSETQYF. CDR3 bases: TGTGCCAGCAGTTGGGGACATTCTGGAAGCGAGACCCAGTACTTC.

This clone was detected once. The J gene is TRBJ2-5, the V gene TRBV27; 12 nucleotides match TRBD2. This CDR3 comprises 16 residues. Per the germline V gene, CDR1 is MNHEY and CDR2 is SMNVEV (reference sequence). The J segment lost 7 bases and the V segment lost 2 bases, leaving 8 bases of the junction unmatched. CDR3 sequence reads: CASSLLLAGGPGTQYF. CDR3 in DNA: TGTGCCAGCAGTTTACTGCTAGCGGGAGGGCCGGGGACCCAGTACTTC.

CDR3 bases: TGCGCCAGCAGCCAAGTGATCGTTTTTGGGGACAGGGGTGCCACCGGGGAGCTGTTTTTT. Translation: CASSQVIVFGDRGATGELFF. The gene calls are TRBV4-3 and TRBJ2-2; 10 bases fit TRBD1. This CDR3 comprises 20 residues. Germline V CDR1 and CDR2: LGHNA, YSLEER. Losses at the gene ends were 1 base for V and 4 bases for J; bases not matched to a gene: 15.

The rearrangement links TRBV4-2 to TRBJ1-2; TRBD1 matches 8 bases. The ends lost 0 bases at V and 6 bases at J; junction bases unmatched: 6. CDR1 LGHNA and CDR2 YNFKEQ come from the germline V gene. CDR3 size: 15 residues. The CDR3 nucleotides read TGTGCCAGCAGCCAAGAGGGCAGGGGGCAGGATGGCTACACCTTC. It specifies CASSQEGRGQDGYTF.

The chain links TRBV6-5 to TRBJ1-6; D unclear. The V and J ends lost 3 bases and 8 bases respectively, with 14 bases between them. This CDR3 is 15 amino acids long. Germline-derived CDR1 and CDR2 are MNHEY and SVGAGI. The CDR3 is CASSYSWSLDSPLHF. The CDR3 DNA reads TGTGCCAGCAGTTATTCTTGGTCACTGGATTCACCCCTCCACTTT.

This chain connects TRBV7-2 to TRBJ2-7, with 8 positions matching TRBD1. Germline assignment: CDR1 SGHTA and CDR2 FQGNSA. V gave up 3 bases and J gave up 1 base; unmatched junction bases: 5. CDR3 size: 15 residues. CDR3 protein: CASSFDRGVSYEQYF. The DNA of the CDR3 is TGTGCCAGCAGCTTCGACAGGGGAGTTTCCTACGAGCAGTACTTC.